These T cell receptor beta chains were read from a single sample in a study of blood T cell repertoires in COVID-19. Method: immunoSEQ multiplex PCR; TCRdb's copy keeps in-frame clones and lacks some. The sample contains more than 200,000 clones, more than 60% of which appear only once. The specimen was peripheral blood. These receptors were taken from a woman in her thirties or forties with active or convalescent COVID-19. The CDR3 runs from the conserved cysteine through the conserved F or W. The order of the fields is D gene, V gene, J gene, CDR3 protein. The D gene is left open where the match is weak.

d_call: TRBD2
v_call: TRBV2
j_call: TRBJ2-3
cdr3_aa: CASSERRVAGFGQYF

d_call: -
v_call: TRBV10-2
j_call: TRBJ1-5
cdr3_aa: CASSELRDGPKRQPQHF

d_call: -
v_call: TRBV12-5
j_call: TRBJ1-1
cdr3_aa: CASGRGDRLNTEAFF

d_call: -
v_call: TRBV29-1
j_call: TRBJ1-2
cdr3_aa: CSAQQTRDHGYTF

d_call: -
v_call: TRBV27
j_call: TRBJ2-2
cdr3_aa: CASSLRQVHGELFF

d_call: -
v_call: TRBV5-1
j_call: TRBJ2-1
cdr3_aa: CASSLADNEQFF

d_call: TRBD1
v_call: TRBV4-1
j_call: TRBJ1-1
cdr3_aa: CASSQGANRGQNTEAFF

d_call: -
v_call: TRBV2
j_call: TRBJ1-1
cdr3_aa: CASSVLENTEAFF

d_call: -
v_call: TRBV6-1
j_call: TRBJ2-3
cdr3_aa: CASSDGGQRGTQYF

d_call: -
v_call: TRBV15
j_call: TRBJ1-2
cdr3_aa: CATSRGTVGGYTF

d_call: -
v_call: TRBV6-5
j_call: TRBJ1-2
cdr3_aa: CASRSLGGYGYTF

d_call: TRBD1
v_call: TRBV7-9
j_call: TRBJ1-6
cdr3_aa: CASSFSGTGSPLHF

d_call: -
v_call: TRBV5-1
j_call: TRBJ1-6
cdr3_aa: CASSLAWQGYSPLHF

d_call: TRBD2
v_call: TRBV5-4
j_call: TRBJ2-1
cdr3_aa: CASSLMIQAGGYNEQFF

d_call: TRBD1
v_call: TRBV19
j_call: TRBJ1-2
cdr3_aa: CASSARDRGHGYTF

d_call: -
v_call: TRBV4-1
j_call: TRBJ2-1
cdr3_aa: CASSQAGNEQFF

d_call: -
v_call: TRBV21-1
j_call: TRBJ2-2
cdr3_aa: CPSSNGAGTGGPGELFF

d_call: TRBD2
v_call: TRBV28
j_call: TRBJ2-3
cdr3_aa: CASPPQRGLTDTQYF

d_call: TRBD1
v_call: TRBV18
j_call: TRBJ1-2
cdr3_aa: CASSENQATGGADYGYTF